Below, 12 T cell receptor beta chains from the same sample are listed, as sequenced in a study of blood T cell repertoires in COVID-19. Sequencing was performed with immunoSEQ multiplex PCR; in TCRdb, only in-frame clones are kept and a portion is missing. This table has 250,000 to 300,000 clones, roughly 88% appearing once. The source material was peripheral blood. These receptors originate from a woman between 70 and 85 years old with COVID-19, enrolled during active disease.

This chain uses TRBV7-2 with TRBJ1-4; 9 bases agree with TRBD1. The CDR3 consists of 15 residues. Germline V lookup: CDR1 SGHTA, CDR2 FQGNSA. V lost 5 bases, J lost 6 bases, and 7 bases stayed unmatched. CDR3 sequence: CASSADRGIYEKLFF. In DNA form, the CDR3 reads TGTGCCAGCAGCGCTGACAGGGGGATTTATGAAAAACTGTTTTTT.

This clone has just a few counts. The chain combines TRBV7-9 with TRBJ2-7, with D possibly matching TRBD1 (5 bases). The V gene's germline CDR1 is SEHNR and CDR2 FQNEAQ (reference sequence). The V end lost 3 bases, the J end lost 5 bases, and 14 bases lay between the germline ends. The CDR3 contains 14 residues. CDR3 DNA: TGTGCCAGCAGCTTTGGGCCAGGGCAGGACGAGCAGTACTTC. Translated, it gives CASSFGPGQDEQYF.

The rearrangement links TRBV29-1 to TRBJ2-7; tentative D call: TRBD2 (6 bases). The germline gives CDR1 SQVTM, CDR2 ANQGSEA. V was pared by 4 bases and J by 5 bases, with 12 bases between. The CDR3 has 12 residues. CDR3 protein: CSVGGGRHEQYF. DNA for the CDR3: TGCAGCGTTGGGGGAGGACGGCACGAGCAGTACTTC.

A single count supports this clone. This chain links TRBV19 with TRBJ2-1; 10 positions agree with TRBD2. The CDR3 has 14 amino acids. Looked up from germline, CDR1 is LNHDA and CDR2 is SQIVND (reference sequence). Unmatched junction bases numbered 5, after V lost 5 bases and J lost 7 bases. The CDR3 sequence: CASSGLAGANEQFF. The CDR3 coding sequence is TGTGCCAGTAGTGGGCTAGCGGGAGCAAATGAGCAGTTCTTC. The variable domain in full, completed from reference TRBV19 and TRBJ2-1, reads DGGITQSPKYLFRKEGQNVTLSCEQNLNHDAMYWYRQDPGQGLRLIYYSQIVNDFQKGDIAEGYSVSREKKESFPLTVTSAQKNPTAFYLCASSGLAGANEQFFGPGTRLTVL.

The rearrangement links TRBV7-9 to TRBJ2-1, with TRBD2 identical over 8 bases. CDR1 and CDR2 (germline): SEHNR, FQNEAQ (reference sequence). This CDR3 has 14 residues. Unmatched junction bases numbered 2, after V lost 5 bases and J lost 2 bases. CDR3 in amino acids: CASSKGLAYNEQFF. The CDR3 region has the DNA TGTGCCAGCAGCAAGGGACTAGCCTACAATGAGCAGTTCTTC.

V and J are TRBV18 and TRBJ2-5, with D unresolved. This CDR3 spans 14 amino acids. CDR1 and CDR2 from the germline V gene are KGHSH and LQKENI. Trimming left V 1 base short and J 5 bases short, with 11 bases between. The DNA of the CDR3 is TGTGCCAGCTCACCACTCAGAGGAGCGGAGACCCAGTACTTC. The encoded protein is CASSPLRGAETQYF.

This chain connects TRBV5-4 to TRBJ2-5; 13 bases match TRBD2. V shed 5 bases and J 3 bases; nucleotides not matched to a gene: 4. Germline loops: CDR1 SGHNT, CDR2 YYREEE (reference sequence). The CDR3 covers 15 residues. The CDR3 protein is CASSTSGRAKETQYF. The CDR3 nucleotides are TGTGCCAGCAGTACTAGCGGGAGGGCCAAAGAGACCCAGTACTTC. Full variable domain (missing parts from reference TRBV5-4 and TRBJ2-5): ETGVTQSPTHLIKTRGQQVTLRCSSQSGHNTVSWYQQALGQGPQFIFQYYREEENGRGNFPPRFSGLQFPNYSSELNVNALELDDSALYLCASSTSGRAKETQYFGPGTRLLVL.

This chain uses TRBV27 with TRBJ1-2; 8 positions agree with TRBD1. Germline V gene lookup returns CDR1 MNHEY and CDR2 SMNVEV (reference sequence). This CDR3 comprises 15 residues. Unmatched junction bases numbered 9, after V lost 5 bases and J lost 4 bases. Here the CDR3 DNA reads TGTGCCAGCAGTCCCCCAGGGGGCGCCGGCTATGGCTACACCTTC. Protein: CASSPPGGAGYGYTF.

This clone was detected only once. The V gene is TRBV9, the J gene TRBJ2-7, with D possibly matching TRBD1 (5 bases). V was trimmed by 4 bases and J by 3 bases, leaving 11 bases between them. This CDR3 is built from 13 residues. Germline CDR1 SGDLS, CDR2 YYNGEE. CDR3 sequence: CASSYLDSYEQYF. The DNA of the CDR3 is TGTGCCAGCAGCTACTTAGACAGCTACGAGCAGTACTTC.

The chain joins TRBV20-1 to TRBJ1-2; weak D call: TRBD1 (6 bases). Per germline, CDR1 DFQATT and CDR2 SNEGSKA (reference sequence). The V and J ends lost 7 bases and 4 bases respectively, with 7 bases between them. This CDR3 comprises 10 residues. The CDR3 spells CSGDTYGYTF. CDR3 coding DNA: TGCAGTGGGGACACCTATGGCTACACCTTC.

This sequence joins TRBV7-3 and TRBJ2-1, with D maybe TRBD2 (6 bases). This CDR3 region has 15 residues. CDR1 is SGHTA, CDR2 FQGTGA, per germline. The ends were cut back, 2 bases at V and 2 bases at J, with 10 bases in the middle. In DNA form, the CDR3 reads TGTGCCAGCAGCTTACGGGCGGGAACCTACAATGAGCAGTTCTTC. Protein sequence: CASSLRAGTYNEQFF.

The gene calls are TRBV4-2 and TRBJ2-1; 11 positions match TRBD2. Germline trimming cut 1 base from V and 5 bases from J; bases unmatched to any gene: 7. Germline lookup yields CDR1 LGHNA and CDR2 YNFKEQ. This CDR3 has 17 amino acids. CDR3 amino acids: CASSQVTSGEGHNEQFF. The CDR3 DNA is TGTGCCAGCAGCCAAGTGACTAGCGGGGAGGGCCACAATGAGCAGTTCTTC.